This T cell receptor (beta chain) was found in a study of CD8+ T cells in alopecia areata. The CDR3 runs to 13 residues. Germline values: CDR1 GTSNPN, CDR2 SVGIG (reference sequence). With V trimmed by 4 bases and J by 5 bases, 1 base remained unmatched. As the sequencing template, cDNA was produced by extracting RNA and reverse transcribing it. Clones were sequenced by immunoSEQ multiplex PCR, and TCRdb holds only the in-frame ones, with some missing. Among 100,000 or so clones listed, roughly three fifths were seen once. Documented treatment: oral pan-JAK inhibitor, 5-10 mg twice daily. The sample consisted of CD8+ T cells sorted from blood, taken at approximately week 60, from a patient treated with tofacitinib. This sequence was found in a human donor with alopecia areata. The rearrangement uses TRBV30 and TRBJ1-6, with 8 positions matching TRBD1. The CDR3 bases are TGTGCCTGGATGGGACAGGATAATTCACCCCTCCACTTT. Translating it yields CAWMGQDNSPLHF.